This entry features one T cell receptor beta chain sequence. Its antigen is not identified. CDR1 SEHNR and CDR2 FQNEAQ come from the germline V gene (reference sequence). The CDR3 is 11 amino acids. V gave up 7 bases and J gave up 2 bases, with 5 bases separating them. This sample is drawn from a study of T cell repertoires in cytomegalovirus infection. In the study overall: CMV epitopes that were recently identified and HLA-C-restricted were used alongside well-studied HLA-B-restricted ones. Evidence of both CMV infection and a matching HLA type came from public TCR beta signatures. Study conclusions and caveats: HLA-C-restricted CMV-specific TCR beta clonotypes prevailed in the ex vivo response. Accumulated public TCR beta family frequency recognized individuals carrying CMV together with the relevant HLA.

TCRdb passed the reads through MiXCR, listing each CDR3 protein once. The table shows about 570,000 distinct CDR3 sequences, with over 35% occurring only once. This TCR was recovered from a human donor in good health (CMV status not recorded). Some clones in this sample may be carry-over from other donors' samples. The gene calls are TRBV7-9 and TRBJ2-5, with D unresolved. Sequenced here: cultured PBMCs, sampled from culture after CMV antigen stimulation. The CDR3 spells CASTYQETQYF. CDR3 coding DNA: TGTGCCAGCACCTATCAAGAGACCCAGTACTTC.